What follows are 6 T cell receptor beta chains derived from one specimen sequenced in a study of early T cells in non-severe SARS-CoV-2 infection. TCRdb redid the calling of the 5' RACE reads with MiXCR, one entry per CDR3 protein. Of about 25,000 distinct CDR3 sequences detected, approximately 4.5% appear once; the ten largest clones hold roughly 14%. The source material was whole blood. These receptors came from an adult who was a healthcare worker with PCR-confirmed SARS-CoV-2 infection or an uninfected control (not recorded which).

There are many counts of this clonotype. The J gene is TRBJ1-6, the V gene TRBV9; TRBD1 might be the D (6 bases). The CDR3 extends over 14 amino acids. V lost 4 bases to trimming and J lost 5 bases, with 10 bases between them. The germline V gene encodes CDR1 SGDLS and CDR2 YYNGEE. CDR3 protein: CASSQTGHNSPLHF. For the CDR3, the DNA is TGTGCCAGCAGCCAAACAGGGCATAATTCACCCCTCCACTTT.

This clonotype was counted many times. The chain combines TRBV30 with TRBJ1-1; D might be TRBD1 (6 bases). Germline CDR1 reads GTSNPN; CDR2 reads SVGIG (reference sequence). There are 11 residues in the CDR3. Trimming cost V 4 bases and J 4 bases, with 7 bases left between them. The CDR3 reads CAWNRATEAFF. The CDR3 bases are TGTGCCTGGAACAGGGCCACTGAAGCTTTCTTT.

This clonotype appeared many times. This chain joins TRBV6-5 and TRBJ1-2; D is unclear. Trimming pared 5 bases from V and 5 bases from J, leaving 12 bases between. Germline-derived CDR1 and CDR2 are MNHEY and SVGAGI. The CDR3 totals 13 residues. This CDR3 reads CASSVAKEYGYTF. In DNA, the CDR3 is TGTGCCAGCAGTGTAGCAAAGGAGTATGGCTACACCTTC.

The sample holds many counts of this clonotype. This chain connects TRBV4-2 to TRBJ1-5; the D is unclear. The CDR3 runs 14 residues. Per germline, CDR1 LGHNA and CDR2 YNFKEQ. V was trimmed by 5 bases and J by 2 bases, leaving 10 bases between them. The DNA for the CDR3 is TGTGCCAGCAGCAGTGCTCAACGCAATCAGCCCCAGCATTTT. It specifies CASSSAQRNQPQHF.

This clonotype was counted ten times or more. J is TRBJ1-3 and V is TRBV18; D remains unclear. Germline CDR1 reads KGHSH; CDR2 reads LQKENI. The ends were cut back, 5 bases at V and 1 base at J, with 6 bases in the middle. CDR3 size: 13 residues. The CDR3 reads CASSRMSGNTIYF. CDR3 coding DNA: TGTGCCAGCTCAAGGATGTCTGGAAACACCATATATTTT.

This clonotype was detected many times. V gene TRBV11-3 combines with J gene TRBJ2-3; D not certain. Trimming left V 0 bases short and J 3 bases short, with 4 bases between. The germline V gene has CDR1 SGHNT and CDR2 YENEEA. CDR3 length: 13 residues. CDR3 nucleotide sequence: TGTGCCAGCAGCTTAGAGAGGACAGATACGCAGTATTTT. Amino acid sequence: CASSLERTDTQYF. Using reference TRBV11-3 and TRBJ2-3 for the parts outside the CDR3, the full variable domain is EAGVVQSPRYKIIEKKQPVAFWCNPISGHNTLYWYLQNLGQGPELLIRYENEEAVDDSQLPKDRFSAERLKGVDSTLKIQPAELGDSAVYLCASSLERTDTQYFGPGTRLTVL.